Described below is a single T cell receptor (beta chain) sequence and its context. Its antigen is not yet known. Base-call qualities are not available, and no considerably larger clone is one nucleotide away. The data were obtained in a study of T cell changes during pregnancy in multiple sclerosis (dated by TCRdb to between 2018 and 2021). Some background on the complete study: Changes in the T cell repertoire over the course of pregnancy were examined in this study in women with multiple sclerosis.

Including cysteine and phenylalanine, the CDR3 has 15 amino acids. Only CDR3 DNA remains: 45 bases, in frame from the first base. V trim: 3 bases; J trim: 8 bases; unmatched bases: 7. The germline V gene gives CDR1 as SGHAT and CDR2 as FQNNGV. Library preparation was by the immunoSEQ multiplex PCR assay. TCRdb provides this immuneACCESS table in a form limited to in-frame rearrangements. Some clones are lacking; in checked studies, under half of them reflect an unresolved V gene, and why the rest are absent is not known. This sample is represented by over 15,000 clones; 80% to 90% of them were singletons. In total, the top ten clones hold more than 8% of the sample.

The TCR comes from a female donor in good health, enrolled as a control in a pregnancy study. This sample comprised CD8+ T cells from peripheral blood mononuclear cells, obtained in the second trimester of pregnancy. Recombination joined TRBV11-2 with TRBJ2-1, with TRBD1 identical over 10 junction bases. The nucleotide sequence is given as TGTGCCAGCAGCTTGTGGACAGGGGGGTTTGATGAGCAGTTCTTC. It is translated as CASSLWTGGFDEQFF.